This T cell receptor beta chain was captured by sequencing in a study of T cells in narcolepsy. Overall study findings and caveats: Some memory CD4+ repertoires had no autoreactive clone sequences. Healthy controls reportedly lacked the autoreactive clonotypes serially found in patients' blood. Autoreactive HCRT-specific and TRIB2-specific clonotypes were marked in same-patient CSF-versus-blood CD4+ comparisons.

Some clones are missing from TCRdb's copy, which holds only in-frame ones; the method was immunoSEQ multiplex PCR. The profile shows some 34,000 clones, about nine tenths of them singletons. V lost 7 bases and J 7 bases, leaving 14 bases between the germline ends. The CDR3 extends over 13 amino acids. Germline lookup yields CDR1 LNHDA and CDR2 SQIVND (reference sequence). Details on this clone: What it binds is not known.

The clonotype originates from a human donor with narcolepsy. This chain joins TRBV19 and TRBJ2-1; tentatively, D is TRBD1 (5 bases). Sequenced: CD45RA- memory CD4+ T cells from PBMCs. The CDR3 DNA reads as TGTGCCAGTATGCAGGGTGTTAAAAATGAGCAGTTCTTC. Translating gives CASMQGVKNEQFF.